The TCR beta chain described here comes from a study of T cell repertoires in ileal Crohn's disease. Whole-study context: From the surgical specimen's inflamed ileum, biopsies were taken as M0.

Time point of the sample: inflamed ileum from the surgical specimen. Germline lookup yields CDR1 SEHNR and CDR2 FQNEAQ (reference sequence). V was clipped by 5 bases and J by 0 bases; unmatched bases: 4. CDR3 length: 14 amino acids. Assay: immunoSEQ multiplex PCR; the TCRdb copy retains only in-frame clones and omits some. Of 8,000 to 9,500 clones in the sample, almost 85% were seen once. Input material: ileal tissue. The rearrangement joins TRBV7-9 to TRBJ2-7; 7 nucleotides match TRBD1. The TCR originated in an adult with Crohn's disease. CDR3 in amino acids: CASSITGVSYEQYF. The CDR3 region has the DNA TGTGCCAGCAGCATTACAGGGGTCTCCTACGAGCAGTACTTC.